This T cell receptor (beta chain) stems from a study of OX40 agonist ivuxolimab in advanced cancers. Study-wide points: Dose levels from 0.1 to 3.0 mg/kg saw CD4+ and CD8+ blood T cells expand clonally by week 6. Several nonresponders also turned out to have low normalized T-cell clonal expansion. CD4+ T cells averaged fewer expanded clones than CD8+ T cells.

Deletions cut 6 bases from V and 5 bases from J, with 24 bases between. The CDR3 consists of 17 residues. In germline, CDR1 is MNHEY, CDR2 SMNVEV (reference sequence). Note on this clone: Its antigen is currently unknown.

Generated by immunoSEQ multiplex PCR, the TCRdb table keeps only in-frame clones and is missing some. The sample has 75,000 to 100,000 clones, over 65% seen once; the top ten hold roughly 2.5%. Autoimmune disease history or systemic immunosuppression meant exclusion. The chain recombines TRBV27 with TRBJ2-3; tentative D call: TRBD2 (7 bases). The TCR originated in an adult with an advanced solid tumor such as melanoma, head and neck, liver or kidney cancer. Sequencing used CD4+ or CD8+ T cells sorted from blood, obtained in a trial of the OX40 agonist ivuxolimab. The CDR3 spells CASSPTQGGGIGDTQYF. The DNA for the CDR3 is TGTGCCAGCAGCCCAACACAAGGGGGGGGTATCGGAGATACGCAGTATTTT.